These 9 T cell receptor beta chains came from one sample sequenced in a study of T cells in Graves' hyperthyroidism and ophthalmopathy. Researchers took RNA transcripts and amplified the TCR beta CDR3 regions from them. Primed by the HTBI set, a first-round RT-PCR was run on the TCR CDR3. TCRdb passed the multiplex PCR reads through MiXCR, listing each CDR3 protein once. Of 490,000 or so distinct CDR3 sequences detected, approximately 20% appear once; the ten largest clones hold roughly 50%. Input material: blood. These receptors were collected from a man in his forties with Graves' ophthalmopathy.

The genes are TRBV5-1 and TRBJ1-2; a weak D match, TRBD1 (5 bases). In germline, CDR1 is SGHRS, CDR2 YFSETQ. This CDR3 has 13 amino acids. V was clipped by 4 bases and J by 5 bases, with 12 bases between them. CDR3 nucleotide sequence: TGCGCCAGCAGCCGCGGGACTGGTTATGGCTACACCTTC. As protein: CASSRGTGYGYTF.

V is TRBV4-3 and J is TRBJ2-1; D remains ambiguous. The V end was cut by 0 bases, the J end by 9 bases, with 12 bases between. This CDR3 is built from 14 residues. Germline CDR1 is LGHNA and CDR2 is YSLEER. The CDR3 bases are TGCGCCAGCAGCCAAGAAATGTCCGTGTCTGAGCAGTTCTTC. Amino acids: CASSQEMSVSEQFF.

For this clonotype: This clone may be a read error of a much larger clone one base away. The chain uses TRBV28 and TRBJ1-2; 8 bases map to TRBD1. Germline values: CDR1 MDHEN, CDR2 SYDVKM. The CDR3 is 13 amino acids. CDR3 protein: CAGSSDRVYGYTF. CDR3 sequence (DNA): TGTGCCGGCAGTTCGGACAGGGTCTATGGCTACACCTTC.

This clonotype came up many times. The J gene is TRBJ2-1, the V gene TRBV11-3, with D possibly TRBD2 on 6 matching bases. The germline gives CDR1 SGHNT, CDR2 YENEEA. The CDR3 has 15 amino acids. Trimming left V 5 bases short and J 1 base short, with 12 bases between. The CDR3 nucleotides read TGTGCCAGCAGCGACCGGGACTCTTCCTACAATGAGCAGTTCTTC. This gives the protein CASSDRDSSYNEQFF.

In its sample, this clonotype was seen a few times. J is TRBJ1-6 and V is TRBV3-1, with D hard to call. V was clipped by 1 base and J by 10 bases, with 17 bases between them. The CDR3 extends over 16 amino acids. CDR1 is LGHDT and CDR2 is YNNKEL in the germline V gene (reference sequence). CDR3 DNA: TGTGCCAGCAGCCAAGGCGGTCGGGATCGTGGATCACCCCTCCACTTT. Residues: CASSQGGRDRGSPLHF.

This clonotype was seen many times. This chain joins TRBV2 and TRBJ1-2; TRBD1 agrees at 9 bases. Per germline, CDR1 SNHLY and CDR2 FYNNEI. This CDR3 region has 13 residues. Losses at the gene ends were 4 bases for V and 4 bases for J; bases not matched to a gene: 1. CDR3 bases: TGTGCCAGCAGTGGGGGACAGGGCTATGGCTACACCTTC. This gives the protein CASSGGQGYGYTF.

In its sample, this clonotype was seen a few times. This chain uses TRBV14 with TRBJ2-7; D is unresolved. The CDR3 sequence is 15 residues long. From germline, CDR1 is SGHDN and CDR2 FVKESK. Trimming took 0 bases from V and 3 from J, leaving 12 bases between them. In DNA form, the CDR3 reads TGTGCCAGCAGCCAAGAATTGGCTGTAGGCTACGAGCAGTACTTC. Translation: CASSQELAVGYEQYF.

This sequence joins TRBV7-9 and TRBJ1-1, with 10 bases fitting TRBD1. CDR3 length: 13 residues. Germline trimming cut 5 bases from V and 7 bases from J; bases unmatched to any gene: 4. The germline V gene has CDR1 SEHNR and CDR2 FQNEAQ (reference sequence). CDR3 bases: TGTGCCAGCAGCGCGGGGACAGGGGTTGAAGCTTTCTTT. Its protein is CASSAGTGVEAFF.

The V call is TRBV20-1, the J call TRBJ2-1, with 8 bases aligning to TRBD2. The CDR3 is made up of 15 amino acids. The V and J ends lost 6 bases and 4 bases, in that order; junction bases with no gene match: 11. Germline CDR1 reads DFQATT; CDR2 reads SNEGSKA (reference sequence). CDR3 nucleotides: TGCAGTGCCAGGGAGGCAGCTAGCGGGTACAATGAGCAGTTCTTC. This encodes CSAREAASGYNEQFF.